This TCR beta chain derives from a study of blood T cell repertoires in COVID-19. Produced via immunoSEQ multiplex PCR; TCRdb's table is partial and in-frame only. The data hold 200,000 to 300,000 clones, with about 86% observed a single time. The CDR3 sequence is 15 residues long. Trimming removed 3 bases from V and 2 bases from J, with 13 bases in between. Germline CDR1 reads SGHVS; CDR2 reads FQNEAQ. This chain links TRBV7-8 with TRBJ1-2, with D possibly matching TRBD1 (5 bases). The clonotype was recovered from a man between 25 and 39 years old with active or convalescent COVID-19. Material: peripheral blood. The CDR3 DNA reads as TGTGCCAGCAGCTTCAGGGAGGTTATGAACTATGGCTACACCTTC. This translates into CASSFREVMNYGYTF.